The 20 T cell receptor beta chains listed next were all sequenced from one sample in a study of radiation and T cells in renal cell carcinoma. Time point in this sample: baseline pretreatment blood. Documented treatment: 15 Gy SBRT to primary tumor, nephrectomy 4 weeks later. Here immunoSEQ multiplex PCR was the method, and the copy in TCRdb shows in-frame clones only, minus some. The data hold approximately 45,000 clones, with 65% to 90% observed a single time. The starting material was blood, obtained from a patient whose treatment included radiotherapy and nephrectomy. All receptors come from a woman aged 70-85 years with renal cell carcinoma.

The chain combines TRBV7-6 with TRBJ2-3, with 13 positions matching TRBD2. The CDR3 contains 17 residues. The germline V gene encodes CDR1 SGHVS and CDR2 FNYEAQ. Losses at the gene ends were 5 bases for V and 5 bases for J; bases not matched to a gene: 10. As DNA, the CDR3 is TGTGCCAGCAGCCAACTAGCGGGAGGGCCTGGAGGAGATACGCAGTATTTT. Protein product: CASSQLAGGPGGDTQYF. The variable domain in full, with the rest retrieved from reference TRBV7-6 and TRBJ2-3, is GAGVSQSPRYKVTKRGQDVALRCDPISGHVSLYWYRQALGQGPEFLTYFNYEAQQDKSGLPNDRFSAERPEGSISTLTIQRTEQRDSAMYRCASSQLAGGPGGDTQYFGPGTRLTVL.

This chain links TRBV10-3 with TRBJ2-2, with D possibly matching TRBD1 (6 bases). CDR1 ENHRY and CDR2 SYGVKD come from the germline V gene. This CDR3 region has 14 residues. The V end lost 4 bases, the J end lost 2 bases, and 8 bases lay between the germline ends. The DNA for the CDR3 is TGTGCCATCAGTGGGACAGTTAACACCGGGGAGCTGTTTTTT. Translating gives CAISGTVNTGELFF.

The chain links TRBV2 to TRBJ1-1; unclear D gene. The V end was cut by 4 bases, the J end by 3 bases, with 9 bases between. Germline CDR1 is SNHLY and CDR2 is FYNNEI. The CDR3 is 13 residues long. The CDR3 DNA is TGTGCCAGCAGTGGACCTCTTTACACTGAAGCTTTCTTT. Its translation is CASSGPLYTEAFF.

The chain is built from TRBV6-1 and TRBJ2-3; 12 nucleotides line up with TRBD2. CDR3 length: 15 amino acids. With V trimmed by 4 bases and J by 6 bases, 5 bases remained unmatched. Germline V CDR1 and CDR2: MNHNS, SASEGT. CDR3 in amino acids: CASSVASGGADTQYF. CDR3 DNA sequence: TGTGCCAGCAGTGTCGCTAGCGGGGGGGCGGATACGCAGTATTTT.

The chain uses TRBV19 and TRBJ2-7; D may correspond to TRBD1 or TRBD2 (6 bases each). This CDR3 has 15 amino acids. Germline CDR1 LNHDA, CDR2 SQIVND (reference sequence). V lost 6 bases, J lost 6 bases, and 21 bases lay in between. CDR3 sequence (DNA): TGTGCCAGTAGCACGGGGGCCAATCAGAGGAGCGAGCAGTACTTC. This gives the protein CASSTGANQRSEQYF. Based on the CDR3 plus reference TRBV19 and TRBJ2-7, the full variable domain is DGGITQSPKYLFRKEGQNVTLSCEQNLNHDAMYWYRQDPGQGLRLIYYSQIVNDFQKGDIAEGYSVSREKKESFPLTVTSAQKNPTAFYLCASSTGANQRSEQYFGPGTRLTVT.

The chain is built from TRBV5-1 and TRBJ1-2; 7 bases match TRBD1. The germline gives CDR1 SGHRS, CDR2 YFSETQ. The V and J ends lost 4 bases and 0 bases, in that order; junction bases with no gene match: 12. CDR3 length: 17 amino acids. The CDR3 sequence is CASSLSGQLPSNYGYTF. Here the CDR3 DNA reads TGCGCCAGCAGCCTTTCGGGACAGCTACCCTCTAACTATGGCTACACCTTC.

This rearrangement joins TRBV7-2 to TRBJ2-7; D call uncertain. Per germline, CDR1 SGHTA and CDR2 FQGNSA. The CDR3 length is 13 residues. The V end was cut by 3 bases, the J end by 7 bases, with 13 bases between. The CDR3 sequence: CASSFVDPREQYF. For the CDR3, the DNA is TGTGCCAGCAGCTTCGTTGATCCGAGAGAGCAGTACTTC.

The chain has TRBV5-1 and TRBJ1-4, with D maybe TRBD1 (5 bases). Trimming left V 0 bases short and J 0 bases short, with 6 bases between. CDR1 and CDR2 from the germline V gene are SGHRS and YFSETQ. The CDR3 extends over 15 amino acids. CDR3 DNA sequence: TGCGCCAGCAGCTTGGCAGGGTCAACTAATGAAAAACTGTTTTTT. Protein product: CASSLAGSTNEKLFF. Using reference TRBV5-1 and TRBJ1-4 for the parts outside the CDR3, the full variable domain is KAGVTQTPRYLIKTRGQQVTLSCSPISGHRSVSWYQQTPGQGLQFLFEYFSETQRNKGNFPGRFSGRQFSNSRSEMNVSTLELGDSALYLCASSLAGSTNEKLFFGSGTQLSVL.

The chain links TRBV5-4 to TRBJ2-4; perhaps TRBD2 as D (6 bases). This CDR3 contains 14 residues. The V and J ends lost 3 bases and 11 bases respectively, with 18 bases between them. Germline V gives CDR1 SGHNT, CDR2 YYREEE (reference sequence). CDR3 sequence reads: CASSSRDSSLVQYF. Here the CDR3 DNA reads TGTGCCAGCAGCTCCCGGGACTCTTCTCTTGTTCAGTACTTC.

The CDR3 region is CASSPHNDRAGYTF. In DNA, the CDR3 is TGTGCCAGCAGTCCTCACAACGACAGGGCCGGCTACACCTTC. The rearrangement joins TRBV6-5 to TRBJ1-2; 7 bases agree with TRBD1. The CDR3 loop spans 14 amino acids. The V gene's germline CDR1 is MNHEY and CDR2 SVGAGI. V shed 5 bases and J 8 bases; nucleotides not matched to a gene: 11.

V usage is TRBV6-5 and J usage is TRBJ1-1; 7 bases align to TRBD1. Germline assignment: CDR1 MNHEY and CDR2 SVGAGI. This CDR3 is 15 amino acids long. With V trimmed by 2 bases and J by 5 bases, 8 bases remained unmatched. This CDR3 is CASSYRQGGGTEAFF. The CDR3 nucleotides read TGTGCCAGCAGTTACAGACAGGGAGGTGGTACTGAAGCTTTCTTT.

CDR3 residues: CAIESGASNTGELFF. For the CDR3, the DNA is TGTGCCATCGAAAGTGGGGCTTCGAACACCGGGGAGCTGTTTTTT. The V call is TRBV10-3, the J call TRBJ2-2; D is possibly TRBD1 (5 bases). The CDR3 runs 15 residues. With 8 bases removed from V and 0 bases from J, the gap between germline ends came to 13 bases. Germline CDR1 reads ENHRY; CDR2 reads SYGVKD.

V is TRBV2 and J is TRBJ2-3; TRBD2 matches 11 bases. The CDR3 totals 18 residues. After removal of 2 bases from V and 3 bases from J, the junction contained 10 bases not matched to a gene. The germline V gene has CDR1 SNHLY and CDR2 FYNNEI. The CDR3 here is CASSEMLAGGRGTDTQYF. CDR3 sequence (DNA): TGTGCCAGCAGTGAAATGTTAGCGGGGGGGCGAGGGACAGATACGCAGTATTTT.

The CDR3 DNA is TGTGCCAGCAGCTCCCTCCCGGGAGCGGGGGGAGGGGATACGCAGTATTTT. This sequence encodes CASSSLPGAGGGDTQYF. The chain employs TRBV9 and TRBJ2-3; 9 bases agree with TRBD2. This CDR3 contains 17 residues. V lost 4 bases to trimming and J lost 6 bases; unmatched junction nucleotides: 15. Germline values: CDR1 SGDLS, CDR2 YYNGEE.

This chain connects TRBV11-2 to TRBJ2-7, with 8 bases identical to TRBD1. CDR3 length: 13 amino acids. CDR1 and CDR2 from the germline V gene are SGHAT and FQNNGV. V trimming: 3 bases; J trimming: 4 bases; junction bases outside the gene matches: 2. CDR3 sequence: CASSLRQGYEQYF. Written as DNA, the CDR3 is TGTGCCAGCAGCTTGAGACAGGGGTACGAGCAGTACTTC.

The V gene is TRBV6-5, the J gene TRBJ1-2; 11 positions agree with TRBD1. The ends lost 6 bases at V and 6 bases at J; junction bases unmatched: 3. Per the germline V gene, CDR1 is MNHEY and CDR2 is SVGAGI. This CDR3 is 13 amino acids long. Here the CDR3 reads CASRRTGGDGYTF. As DNA, the CDR3 is TGTGCCAGCAGAAGGACAGGGGGCGATGGCTACACCTTC.

The rearrangement joins TRBV15 to TRBJ2-7; D is ambiguous. This CDR3 spans 14 amino acids. Per germline, CDR1 LNHNV and CDR2 YYDKDF (reference sequence). The V gene lost 0 bases and the J gene lost 4 bases, with 10 bases spanning the gap. The CDR3 nucleotides read TGTGCCACCAGCAGAGATAGCCGAGGATACGAGCAGTACTTC. This codes for CATSRDSRGYEQYF.

The rearrangement joins TRBV9 to TRBJ2-5, with TRBD2 as a possible D gene (6 bases). Trimming cost V 3 bases and J 4 bases, with 13 bases left between them. The CDR3 is 14 amino acids. In germline, CDR1 is SGDLS, CDR2 YYNGEE. The CDR3 DNA reads as TGTGCCAGCAGCGCCTCGACTAGGGGAGAGACCCAGTACTTC. Translated: CASSASTRGETQYF.

The V call is TRBV6-5, the J call TRBJ2-1, with a possible D match to TRBD2 (6 bases). Germline V lookup: CDR1 MNHEY, CDR2 SVGAGI. This CDR3 contains 14 residues. Trimming stripped 3 bases from V and 5 bases from J, with 11 bases between. In nucleotides, the CDR3 is TGTGCCAGCAGTTATGACGGGGGAAACAATGAGCAGTTCTTC. Its protein product is CASSYDGGNNEQFF.

This chain connects TRBV21-1 to TRBJ2-3; the listed D gene, TRBD1, was not tested against the DNA. TRBV21-1 is annotated as a pseudogene. The CDR3 contains 15 residues. The CDR3 loop reads CASKKVGQGGNTQYF. Here the CDR3 DNA reads TGTGCCAGTAAAAAAGTAGGACAGGGTGGAAATACGCAGTATTTT.